Each of the 13 T cell receptor beta chains below was sequenced from the same sample in a study of glioma-infiltrating T cells. Amplification of TCR alpha and beta CDR3 regions from RNA used iRepertoire nested multiplex PCR. TCRdb re-called the multiplex PCR reads with MiXCR, one entry per CDR3 protein. This sample has around 350,000 distinct CDR3 sequences, with less than 50% found just once. Sequenced input: glioma tissue, nonneoplastic brain tissue, or PBMCs (not recorded which). Every receptor here comes from a human donor with low-grade glioma or glioblastoma, undergoing nonglioma brain surgery, or in good health (not recorded which).

Of note for this clonotype: A read error may produce the germline difference seen at one junction end. The V gene is TRBV12-3 or TRBV12-4, the J gene TRBJ1-5; D is undetermined. CDR3 length equals 14 residues. The CDR3, as DNA: TGTGCCAGCAGTTTAGACGGACTCAATCAGCTCCAGCATTTT. Its translation: CASSLDGLNQLQHF.

As concerns this clonotype: A read error may be the cause here, since a much bigger clone is one base away. The rearrangement uses TRBV28 and TRBJ1-1; possibly TRBD1 for D (5 bases). The CDR3 length is 15 residues. Germline loops: CDR1 MDHEN, CDR2 SYDVKM. For the CDR3, the DNA is TGTGCCAGCAGTACCCCGGGACGGATGAACACTGTAGCTTTCTTT. It codes for CASSTPGRMNTVAFF. Supplemented by reference TRBV28 and TRBJ1-1, the full variable domain reads DVKVTQSSRYLVKRTGEKVFLECVQDMDHENMFWYRQDPGLGLRLIYFSYDVKMKEKGDIPEGYSVSREKKERFSLILESASTNQTSMYLCASSTPGRMNTVAFFGQGTRLTVV.

Notes on this clonotype: The junction departs from the called germline gene at one end, perhaps through a read error. The V call is TRBV15, the J call TRBJ2-1, with D hard to call. The CDR3 totals 17 residues. In germline, CDR1 is LNHNV, CDR2 YYDKDF (reference sequence). The CDR3 DNA reads as TGTGCCACCAGCAGAGATCTTGGGATAAGCTCCTACAATGAGAAGTTCTTC. Protein sequence: CATSRDLGISSYNEKFF.

Note on this clonotype: This could be a read error, since a much larger clone is one nucleotide away. CDR3 nucleotides: TGTGCCAGCAGTCCGATCCTGGACAGGGGGCGAAAGACCCAGTACTTC. It yields the protein CASSPILDRGRKTQYF. The chain joins TRBV27 to TRBJ2-5; TRBD1 agrees at 11 bases. This CDR3 has 16 amino acids. V shed 5 bases and J 6 bases; nucleotides not matched to a gene: 11. Germline V gene lookup returns CDR1 MNHEY and CDR2 SMNVEV (reference sequence).

This chain links TRBV10-3 with TRBJ2-1; 10 bases line up with TRBD2. Germline V lookup: CDR1 ENHRY, CDR2 SYGVKD. The length of the CDR3 is 15 residues. V was pared by 6 bases and J by 5 bases, with 7 bases of the junction left unmatched. CDR3 in DNA: TGTGCCATCAGAAATCCTAGCGGGAGCGACAATGAGCAGTTCTTC. Translated: CAIRNPSGSDNEQFF.

Many counts were recorded for this clonotype. This sequence joins TRBV27 and TRBJ2-3; no definite D call. The CDR3 consists of 13 residues. V was clipped by 6 bases and J by 5 bases, with 12 bases between them. Germline CDR1 is MNHEY and CDR2 is SMNVEV (reference sequence). The CDR3 loop reads CASRPTAGDTQYF. As DNA, the CDR3 is TGTGCCAGCAGACCAACCGCCGGAGATACGCAGTATTTT.

This clonotype was picked up a small number of times. This sequence joins TRBV19 and TRBJ2-4; D could derive from TRBD1 or TRBD2 (5 bases each). CDR3 size: 15 residues. Germline CDR1 is LNHDA and CDR2 is SQIVND (reference sequence). V was shortened by 7 bases and J by 6 bases, with 19 bases between the two germline ends. As DNA, the CDR3 is TGTGCCAGTACCCCCGGTGGGGGACGGCTAAACATTCAGTACTTC. Protein sequence: CASTPGGGRLNIQYF.

This clonotype was seen a few times. The V and J genes are TRBV24-1 and TRBJ2-1, with 9 bases that match TRBD2. CDR3 length: 16 residues. J lost 7 bases, V lost 7 bases, and 13 bases had no gene match. Germline CDR1 and CDR2: KGHDR and SFDVKD. CDR3 DNA sequence: TGTGCCACCAGCCCCTCGCTAGCGGGATATTCGAATGAGCAGTTCTTC. The encoded protein is CATSPSLAGYSNEQFF.

Only a few counts were recorded for this clonotype. A clone one base away is much larger, so this may be a read error. This chain connects TRBV27 to TRBJ2-3, with a tentative D call TRBD1 (6 bases). The CDR3 runs to 14 residues. CDR1 is MNHEY and CDR2 is SMNVEV in the germline V gene (reference sequence). CDR3 region: CASSLSRDTDAQYF. The CDR3 nucleotides read TGTGCCAGCAGTTTGAGCAGGGACACAGATGCGCAGTATTTT.

This clonotype was counted between two and nine times. The rearrangement uses TRBV15 and TRBJ2-1; TRBD2 aligns across 8 bases. Germline CDR1 LNHNV, CDR2 YYDKDF (reference sequence). This CDR3 spans 15 amino acids. V was pared by 1 base and J by 3 bases, with 2 bases of the junction left unmatched. CDR3 region: CATSRGTSSYNEQFF. The CDR3 nucleotides read TGTGCCACCAGCAGAGGGACTAGCAGCTACAATGAGCAGTTCTTC.

To note about this clonotype: At one of its ends the junction is not consistent with the germline gene, which may arise from a read error. This chain uses TRBV27 with TRBJ1-1; D may be TRBD1 (5 bases). The CDR3 is 16 residues long. Germline values: CDR1 MNHEY, CDR2 SMNVEV (reference sequence). The CDR3 is CASNRLGAGVNTKAFF. DNA of the CDR3: TGTGCCAGCAACCGACTCGGGGCCGGGGTGAACACTAAAGCTTTCTTT.

Comment on this clonotype: This could be a read error, since a much larger clone is one nucleotide away. The rearrangement uses TRBV25-1 and TRBJ1-5; D may be TRBD1 (5 bases). V lost 4 bases and J lost 11, with 15 bases in between. The CDR3 runs to 13 residues. Germline CDR1 is MGHDK and CDR2 is SYGVNS. CDR3 sequence (DNA): TGTGCCAGCAGTGGGGGCAGGGCCGTAGCCCAGCATTTT. Protein product: CASSGGRAVAQHF.

J is TRBJ2-7 and V is TRBV20-1; the match to TRBD1 covers 7 bases. Germline loops: CDR1 DFQATT, CDR2 SNEGSKA (reference sequence). The V gene end was trimmed by 6 bases and the J gene end by 4 bases; junction bases not matched to a gene: 6. CDR3 length: 12 residues. The CDR3 bases are TGCAGTGCAACCGGGACAGAATACGAGCAGTACTTC. It codes for CSATGTEYEQYF.